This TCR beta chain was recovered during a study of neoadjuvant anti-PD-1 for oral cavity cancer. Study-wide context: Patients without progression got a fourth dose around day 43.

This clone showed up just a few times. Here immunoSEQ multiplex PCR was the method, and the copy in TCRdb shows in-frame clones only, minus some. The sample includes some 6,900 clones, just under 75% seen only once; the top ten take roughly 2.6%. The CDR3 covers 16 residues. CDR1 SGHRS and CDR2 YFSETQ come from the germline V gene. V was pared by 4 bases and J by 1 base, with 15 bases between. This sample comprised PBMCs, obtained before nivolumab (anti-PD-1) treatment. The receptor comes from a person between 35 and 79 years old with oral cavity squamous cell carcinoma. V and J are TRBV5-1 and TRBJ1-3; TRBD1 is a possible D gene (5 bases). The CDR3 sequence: CASSTSLQASGNTIYF. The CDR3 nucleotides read TGCGCCAGCAGCACTTCTTTACAGGCTTCTGGAAACACCATATATTTT.